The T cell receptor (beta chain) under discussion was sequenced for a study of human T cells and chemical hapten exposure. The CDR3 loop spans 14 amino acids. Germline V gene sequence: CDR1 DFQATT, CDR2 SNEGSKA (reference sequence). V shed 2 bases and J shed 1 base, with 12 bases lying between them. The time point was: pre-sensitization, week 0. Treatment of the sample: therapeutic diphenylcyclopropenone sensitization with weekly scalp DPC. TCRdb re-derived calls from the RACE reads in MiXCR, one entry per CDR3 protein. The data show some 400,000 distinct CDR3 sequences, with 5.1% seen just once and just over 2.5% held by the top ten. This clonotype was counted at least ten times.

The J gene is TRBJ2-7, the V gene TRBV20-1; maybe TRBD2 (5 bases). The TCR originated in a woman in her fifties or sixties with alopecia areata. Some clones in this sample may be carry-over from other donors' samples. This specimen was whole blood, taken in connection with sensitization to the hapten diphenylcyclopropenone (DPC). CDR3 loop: CSARPGGLSYEQYF. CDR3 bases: TGCAGTGCTAGACCTGGAGGTTTGTCCTACGAGCAGTACTTC.